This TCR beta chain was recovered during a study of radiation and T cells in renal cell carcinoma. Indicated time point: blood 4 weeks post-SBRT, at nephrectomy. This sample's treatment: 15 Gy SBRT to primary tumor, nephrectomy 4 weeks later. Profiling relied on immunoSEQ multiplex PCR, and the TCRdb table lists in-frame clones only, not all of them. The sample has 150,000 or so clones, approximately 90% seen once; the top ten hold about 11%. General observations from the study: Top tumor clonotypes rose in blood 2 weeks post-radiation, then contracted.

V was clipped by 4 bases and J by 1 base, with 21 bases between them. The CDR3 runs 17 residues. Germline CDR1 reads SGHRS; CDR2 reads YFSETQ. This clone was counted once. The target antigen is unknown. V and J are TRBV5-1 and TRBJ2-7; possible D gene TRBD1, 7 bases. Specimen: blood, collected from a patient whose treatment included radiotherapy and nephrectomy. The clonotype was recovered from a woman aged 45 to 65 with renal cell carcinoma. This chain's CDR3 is CASSEGGRGTASYEQYF. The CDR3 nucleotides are TGCGCCAGCAGCGAGGGGGGTCGTGGGACAGCATCCTACGAGCAGTACTTC.